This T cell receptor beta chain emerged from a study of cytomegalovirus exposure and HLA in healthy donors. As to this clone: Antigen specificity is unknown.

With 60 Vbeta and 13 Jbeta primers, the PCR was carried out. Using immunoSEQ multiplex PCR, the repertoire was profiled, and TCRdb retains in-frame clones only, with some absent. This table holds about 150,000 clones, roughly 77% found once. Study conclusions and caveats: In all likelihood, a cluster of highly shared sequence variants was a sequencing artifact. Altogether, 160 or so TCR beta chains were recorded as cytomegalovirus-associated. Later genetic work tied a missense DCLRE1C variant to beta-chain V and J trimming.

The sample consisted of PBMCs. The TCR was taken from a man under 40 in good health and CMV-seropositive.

CDR3 sequence: CASSPNTDSSNEQFF. CDR3 DNA: TGTGCCAGCTCACCAAACACGGACAGTTCCAATGAGCAGTTCTTC. The chain links TRBV18 to TRBJ2-1; weak D call: TRBD1 (6 bases). The V gene lost 2 bases and the J gene lost 6 bases, with 14 bases spanning the gap. This CDR3 comprises 15 residues. Germline CDR1 reads KGHSH; CDR2 reads LQKENI.